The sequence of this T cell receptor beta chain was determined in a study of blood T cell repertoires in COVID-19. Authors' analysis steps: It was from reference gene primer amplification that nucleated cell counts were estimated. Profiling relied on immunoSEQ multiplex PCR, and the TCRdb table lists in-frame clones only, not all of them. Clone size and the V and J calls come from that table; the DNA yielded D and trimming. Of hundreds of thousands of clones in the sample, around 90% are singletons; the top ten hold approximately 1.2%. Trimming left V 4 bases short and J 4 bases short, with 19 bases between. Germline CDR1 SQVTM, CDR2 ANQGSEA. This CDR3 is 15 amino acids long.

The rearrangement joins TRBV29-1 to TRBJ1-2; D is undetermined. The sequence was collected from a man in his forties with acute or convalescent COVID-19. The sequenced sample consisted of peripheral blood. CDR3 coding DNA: TGCAGCGTTGTAACCTCCTCCGGGATTAGCTATGGCTACACCTTC. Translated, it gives CSVVTSSGISYGYTF.